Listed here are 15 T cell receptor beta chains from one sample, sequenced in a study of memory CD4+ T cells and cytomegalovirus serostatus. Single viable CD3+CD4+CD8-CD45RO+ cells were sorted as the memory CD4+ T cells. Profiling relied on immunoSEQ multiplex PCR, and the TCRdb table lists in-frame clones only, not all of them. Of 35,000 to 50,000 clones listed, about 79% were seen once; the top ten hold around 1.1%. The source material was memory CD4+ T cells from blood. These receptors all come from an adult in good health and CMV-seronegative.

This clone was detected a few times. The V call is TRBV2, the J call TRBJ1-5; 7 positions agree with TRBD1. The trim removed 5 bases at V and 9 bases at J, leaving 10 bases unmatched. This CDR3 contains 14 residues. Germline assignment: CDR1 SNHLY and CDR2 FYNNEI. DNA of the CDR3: TGTGCCAGCAGTCCCTTTGAGGGGGCATCGCCCCAGCATTTT. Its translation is CASSPFEGASPQHF.

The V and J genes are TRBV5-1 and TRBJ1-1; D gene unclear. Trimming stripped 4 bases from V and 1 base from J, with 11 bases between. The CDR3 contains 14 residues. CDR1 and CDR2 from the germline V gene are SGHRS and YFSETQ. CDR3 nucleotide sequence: TGCGCCAGCAGCCAACGGGCACAGAACACTGAAGCTTTCTTT. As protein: CASSQRAQNTEAFF.

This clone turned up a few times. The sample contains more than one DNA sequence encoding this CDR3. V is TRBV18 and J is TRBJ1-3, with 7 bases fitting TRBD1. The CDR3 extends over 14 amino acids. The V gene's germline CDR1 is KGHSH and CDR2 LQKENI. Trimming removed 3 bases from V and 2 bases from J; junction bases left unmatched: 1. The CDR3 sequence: CASSPDRAGNTIYF. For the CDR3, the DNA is TGTGCCAGCTCACCCGACAGGGCTGGAAACACCATATATTTT.

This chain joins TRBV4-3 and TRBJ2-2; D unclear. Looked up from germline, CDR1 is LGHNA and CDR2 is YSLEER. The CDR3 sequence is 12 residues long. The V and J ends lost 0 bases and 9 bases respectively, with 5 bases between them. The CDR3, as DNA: TGCGCCAGCAGCCAAGATGGCAGGGAGCTGTTTTTT. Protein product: CASSQDGRELFF.

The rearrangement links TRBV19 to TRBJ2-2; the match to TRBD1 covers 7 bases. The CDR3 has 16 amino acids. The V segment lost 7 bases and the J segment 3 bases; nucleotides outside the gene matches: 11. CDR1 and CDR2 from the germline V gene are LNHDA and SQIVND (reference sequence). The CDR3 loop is CASKNRGKAYTGELFF. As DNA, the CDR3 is TGTGCCAGTAAAAACAGGGGCAAGGCCTACACCGGGGAGCTGTTTTTT.

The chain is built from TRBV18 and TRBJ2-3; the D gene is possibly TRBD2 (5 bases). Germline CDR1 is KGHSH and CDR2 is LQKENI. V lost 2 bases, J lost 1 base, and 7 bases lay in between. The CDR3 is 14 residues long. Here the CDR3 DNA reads TGTGCCAGCTCACCAGAAGCGGGCACAGATACGCAGTATTTT. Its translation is CASSPEAGTDTQYF.

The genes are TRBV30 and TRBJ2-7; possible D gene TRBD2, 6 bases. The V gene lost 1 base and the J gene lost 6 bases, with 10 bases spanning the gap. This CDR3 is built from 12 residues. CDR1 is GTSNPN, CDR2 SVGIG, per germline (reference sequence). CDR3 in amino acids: CAWSAGRGEQYF. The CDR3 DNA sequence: TGTGCCTGGAGTGCCGGGAGAGGCGAGCAGTACTTC. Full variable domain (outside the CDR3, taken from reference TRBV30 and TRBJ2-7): SQTIHQWPATLVQPVGSPLSLECTVEGTSNPNLYWYRQAAGRGLQLLFYSVGIGQISSEVPQNLSASRPQDRQFILSSKKLLLSDSGFYLCAWSAGRGEQYFGPGTRLTVT.

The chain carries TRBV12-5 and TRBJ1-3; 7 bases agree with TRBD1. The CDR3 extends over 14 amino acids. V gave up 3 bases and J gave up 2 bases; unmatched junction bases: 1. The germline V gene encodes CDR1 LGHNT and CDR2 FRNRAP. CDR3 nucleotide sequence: TGTGCTAGTGGTTTTGGGACAGCTGGAAACACCATATATTTT. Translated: CASGFGTAGNTIYF.

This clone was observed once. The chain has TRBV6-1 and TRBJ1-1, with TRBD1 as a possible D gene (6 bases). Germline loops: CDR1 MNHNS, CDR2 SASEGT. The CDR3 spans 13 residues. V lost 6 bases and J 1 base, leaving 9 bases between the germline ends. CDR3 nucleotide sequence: TGTGCCAGCAGCCAGGGGTGGAACACTGAAGCTTTCTTT. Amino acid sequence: CASSQGWNTEAFF.

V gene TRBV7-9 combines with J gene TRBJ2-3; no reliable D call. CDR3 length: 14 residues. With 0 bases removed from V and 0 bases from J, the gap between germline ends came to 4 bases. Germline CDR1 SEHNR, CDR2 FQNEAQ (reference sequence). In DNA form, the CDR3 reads TGTGCCAGCAGCTTAGCGGGCAGCACAGATACGCAGTATTTT. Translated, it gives CASSLAGSTDTQYF. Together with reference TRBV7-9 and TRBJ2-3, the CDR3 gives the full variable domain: DTGVSQNPRHKITKRGQNVTFRCDPISEHNRLYWYRQTLGQGPEFLTYFQNEAQLEKSRLLSDRFSAERPKGSFSTLEIQRTEQGDSAMYLCASSLAGSTDTQYFGPGTRLTVL.

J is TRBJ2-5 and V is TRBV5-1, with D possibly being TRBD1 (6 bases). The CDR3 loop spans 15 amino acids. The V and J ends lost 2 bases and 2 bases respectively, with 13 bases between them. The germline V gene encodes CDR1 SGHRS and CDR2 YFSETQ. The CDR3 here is CASSFIGQLQETQYF. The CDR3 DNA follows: TGCGCCAGCAGCTTCATCGGACAGCTGCAAGAGACCCAGTACTTC.

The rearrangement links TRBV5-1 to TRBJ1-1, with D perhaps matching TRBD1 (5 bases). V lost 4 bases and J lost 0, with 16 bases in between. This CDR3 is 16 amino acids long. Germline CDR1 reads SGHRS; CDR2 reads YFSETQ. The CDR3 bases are TGCGCCAGCAGCCCCGACAGAGCCCTCATGAACACTGAAGCTTTCTTT. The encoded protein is CASSPDRALMNTEAFF.

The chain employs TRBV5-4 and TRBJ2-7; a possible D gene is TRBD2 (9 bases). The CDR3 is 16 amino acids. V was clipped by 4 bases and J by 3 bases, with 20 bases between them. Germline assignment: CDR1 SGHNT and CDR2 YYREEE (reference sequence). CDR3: CASSPRGLAGLYEQYF. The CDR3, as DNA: TGTGCCAGCAGCCCCAGGGGGCTAGCGGGACTCTACGAGCAGTACTTC.

The CDR3 coding sequence is TGTGCCAGCTCACCATCGGTGGCGGGGGTCACCGGGGAGCTGTTTTTT. Its translation: CASSPSVAGVTGELFF. The chain joins TRBV18 to TRBJ2-2; TRBD2 aligns across 7 bases. Germline trimming cut 2 bases from V and 4 bases from J; bases unmatched to any gene: 7. Germline V gene data show CDR1 as KGHSH and CDR2 as LQKENI. The CDR3 consists of 16 residues.

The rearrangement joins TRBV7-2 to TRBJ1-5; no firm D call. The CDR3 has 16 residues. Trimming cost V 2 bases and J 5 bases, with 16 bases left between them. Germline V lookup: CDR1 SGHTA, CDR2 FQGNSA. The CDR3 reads CASSLFPPGSHQPQHF. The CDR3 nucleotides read TGTGCCAGCAGCTTATTTCCCCCCGGGTCCCATCAGCCCCAGCATTTT.